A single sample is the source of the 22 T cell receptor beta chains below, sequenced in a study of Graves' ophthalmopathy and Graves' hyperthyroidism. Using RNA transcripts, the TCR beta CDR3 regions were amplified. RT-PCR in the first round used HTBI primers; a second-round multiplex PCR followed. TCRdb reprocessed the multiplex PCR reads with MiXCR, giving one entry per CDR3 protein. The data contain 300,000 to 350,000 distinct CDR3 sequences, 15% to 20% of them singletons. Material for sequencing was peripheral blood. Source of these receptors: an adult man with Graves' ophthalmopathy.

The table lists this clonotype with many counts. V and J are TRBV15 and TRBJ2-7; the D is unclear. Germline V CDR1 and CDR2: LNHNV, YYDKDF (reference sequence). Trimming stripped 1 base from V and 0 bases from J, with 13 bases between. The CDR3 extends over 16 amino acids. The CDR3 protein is CATSRGGYSASYEQYF. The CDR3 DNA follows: TGTGCCACCAGCAGAGGTGGATACAGCGCCTCCTACGAGCAGTACTTC.

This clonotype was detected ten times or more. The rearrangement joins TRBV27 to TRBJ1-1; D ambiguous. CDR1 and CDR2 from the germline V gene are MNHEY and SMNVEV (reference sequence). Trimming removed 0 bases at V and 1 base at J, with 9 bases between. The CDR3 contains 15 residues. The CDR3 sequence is CASSLSGWGNTEAFF. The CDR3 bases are TGTGCCAGCAGTTTATCGGGTTGGGGGAACACTGAAGCTTTCTTT.

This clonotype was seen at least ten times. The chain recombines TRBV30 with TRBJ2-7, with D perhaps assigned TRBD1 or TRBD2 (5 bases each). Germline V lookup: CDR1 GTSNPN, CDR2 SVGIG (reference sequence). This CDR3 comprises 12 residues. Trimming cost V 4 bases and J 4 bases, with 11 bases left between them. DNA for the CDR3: TGTGCCTGGACCATCGGGGCATACGAGCAGTACTTC. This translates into CAWTIGAYEQYF.

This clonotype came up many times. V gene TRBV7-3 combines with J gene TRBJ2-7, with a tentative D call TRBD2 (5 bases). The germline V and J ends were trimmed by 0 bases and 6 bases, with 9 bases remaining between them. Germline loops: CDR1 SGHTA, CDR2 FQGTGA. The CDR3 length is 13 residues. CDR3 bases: TGTGCCAGCAGCTTAACCCCCGGGGTCGAGCAGTACTTC. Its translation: CASSLTPGVEQYF.

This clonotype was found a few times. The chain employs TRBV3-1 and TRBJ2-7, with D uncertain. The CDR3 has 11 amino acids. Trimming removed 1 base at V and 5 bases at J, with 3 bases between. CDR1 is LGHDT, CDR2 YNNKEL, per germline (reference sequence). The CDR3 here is CASSQVDEQYF. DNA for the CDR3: TGTGCCAGCAGCCAAGTGGACGAGCAGTACTTC.

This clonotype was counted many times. The CDR3 coding sequence is TGTGCCAGCAGCTCCACTAGCGGGGCGACCTACGAGCAGTACTTC. The encoded protein is CASSSTSGATYEQYF. The V gene is TRBV13, the J gene TRBJ2-7, with 10 bases that match TRBD2. J lost 2 bases, V lost 4 bases, and 5 bases had no gene match. Per germline, CDR1 PRHDT and CDR2 FYEKMQ (reference sequence). The CDR3 runs 15 residues.

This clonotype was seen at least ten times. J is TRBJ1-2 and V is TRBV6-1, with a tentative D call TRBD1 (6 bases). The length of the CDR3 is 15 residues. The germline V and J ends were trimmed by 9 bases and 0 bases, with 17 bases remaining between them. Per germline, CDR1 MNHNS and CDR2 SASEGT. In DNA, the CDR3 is TGTGCCAGTGGGGGCGACAGAACCTCTAACTATGGCTACACCTTC. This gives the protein CASGGDRTSNYGYTF.

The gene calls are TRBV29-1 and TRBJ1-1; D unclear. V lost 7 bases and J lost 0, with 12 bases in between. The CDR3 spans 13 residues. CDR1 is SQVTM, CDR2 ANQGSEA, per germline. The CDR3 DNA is TGCAGCGGGAAACGGGAAATGAACACTGAAGCTTTCTTT. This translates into CSGKREMNTEAFF.

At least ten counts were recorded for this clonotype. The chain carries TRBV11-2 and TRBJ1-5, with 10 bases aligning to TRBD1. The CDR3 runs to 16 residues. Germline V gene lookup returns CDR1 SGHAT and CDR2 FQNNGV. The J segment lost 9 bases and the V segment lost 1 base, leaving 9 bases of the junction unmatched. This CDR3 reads CASSLGGGQGWRPQHF. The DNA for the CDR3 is TGTGCCAGCAGCTTAGGGGGGGGACAGGGGTGGCGGCCCCAGCATTTT. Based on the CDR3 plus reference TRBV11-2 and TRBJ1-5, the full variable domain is EAGVAQSPRYKIIEKRQSVAFWCNPISGHATLYWYQQILGQGPKLLIQFQNNGVVDDSQLPKDRFSAERLKGVDSTLKIQPAKLEDSAVYLCASSLGGGQGWRPQHFGDGTRLSIL.

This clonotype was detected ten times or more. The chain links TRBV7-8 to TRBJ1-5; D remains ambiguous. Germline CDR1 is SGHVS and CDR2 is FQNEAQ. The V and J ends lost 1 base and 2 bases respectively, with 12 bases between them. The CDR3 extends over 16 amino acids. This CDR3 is CASSLGRPWRNQPQHF. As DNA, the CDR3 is TGTGCCAGCAGCTTAGGCCGACCGTGGCGCAATCAGCCCCAGCATTTT.

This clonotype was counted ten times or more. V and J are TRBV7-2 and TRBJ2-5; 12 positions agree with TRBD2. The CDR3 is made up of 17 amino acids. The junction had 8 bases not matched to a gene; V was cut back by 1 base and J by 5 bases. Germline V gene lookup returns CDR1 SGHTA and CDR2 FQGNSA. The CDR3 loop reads CASSLGASGGATETQYF. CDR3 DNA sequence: TGTGCCAGCAGCTTAGGTGCTAGCGGGGGGGCAACTGAGACCCAGTACTTC.

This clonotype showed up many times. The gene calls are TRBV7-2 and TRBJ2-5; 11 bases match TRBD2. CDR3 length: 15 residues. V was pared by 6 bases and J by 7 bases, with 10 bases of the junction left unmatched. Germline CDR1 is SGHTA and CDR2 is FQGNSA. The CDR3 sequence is CASRLAGDVSGTQYF. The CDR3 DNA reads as TGTGCCAGCAGACTAGCGGGGGACGTTTCCGGGACCCAGTACTTC.

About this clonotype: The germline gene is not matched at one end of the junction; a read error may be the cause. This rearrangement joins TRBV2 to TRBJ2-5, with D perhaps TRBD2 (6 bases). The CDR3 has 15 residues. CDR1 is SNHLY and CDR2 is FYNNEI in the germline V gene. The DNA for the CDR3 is TGTGCCAGCAGTGATGCGGGGACTGTCAGAGAGACTCAGTACTTC. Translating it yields CASSDAGTVRETQYF. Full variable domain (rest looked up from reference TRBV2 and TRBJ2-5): EPEVTQTPSHQVTQMGQEVILRCVPISNHLYFYWYRQILGQKVEFLVSFYNNEISEKSEIFDDQFSVERPDGSNFTLKIRSTKLEDSAMYFCASSDAGTVRETQYFGPGTRLLVL.

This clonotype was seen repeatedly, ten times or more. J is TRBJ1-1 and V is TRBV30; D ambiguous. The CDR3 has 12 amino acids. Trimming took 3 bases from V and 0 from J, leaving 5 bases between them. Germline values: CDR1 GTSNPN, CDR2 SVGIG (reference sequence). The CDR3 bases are TGTGCCTGGAGCGGATTGAACACTGAAGCTTTCTTT. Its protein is CAWSGLNTEAFF.

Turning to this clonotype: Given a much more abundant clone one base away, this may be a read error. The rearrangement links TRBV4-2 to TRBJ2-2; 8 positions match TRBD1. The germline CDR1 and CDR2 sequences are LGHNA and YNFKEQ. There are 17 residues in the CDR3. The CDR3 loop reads CVSSQAIVTGATGELFF. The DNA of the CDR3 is TGTGTCAGCAGCCAAGCAATTGTGACAGGGGCGACCGGGGAGCTGTTTTTT.

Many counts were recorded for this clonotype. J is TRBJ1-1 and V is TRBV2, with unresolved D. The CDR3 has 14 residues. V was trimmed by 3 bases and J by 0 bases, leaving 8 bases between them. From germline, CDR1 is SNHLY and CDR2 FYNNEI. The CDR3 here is CASSELGMNTEAFF. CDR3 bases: TGTGCCAGCAGTGAGCTGGGGATGAACACTGAAGCTTTCTTT.

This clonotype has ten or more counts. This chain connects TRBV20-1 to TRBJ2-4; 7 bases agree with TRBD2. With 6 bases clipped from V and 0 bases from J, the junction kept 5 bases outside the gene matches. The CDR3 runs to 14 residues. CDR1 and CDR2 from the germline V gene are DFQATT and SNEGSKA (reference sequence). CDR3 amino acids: CSALGGIAKNIQYF. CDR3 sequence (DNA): TGCAGTGCCCTGGGGGGGATAGCCAAAAACATTCAGTACTTC.

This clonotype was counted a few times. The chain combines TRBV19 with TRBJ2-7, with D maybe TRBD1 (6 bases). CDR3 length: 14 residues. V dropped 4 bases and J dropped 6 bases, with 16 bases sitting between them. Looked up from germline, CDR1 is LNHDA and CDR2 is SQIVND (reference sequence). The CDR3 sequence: CASSTRGTVGEQYF. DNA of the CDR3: TGTGCCAGTAGTACCAGGGGAACGGTCGGCGAGCAGTACTTC.

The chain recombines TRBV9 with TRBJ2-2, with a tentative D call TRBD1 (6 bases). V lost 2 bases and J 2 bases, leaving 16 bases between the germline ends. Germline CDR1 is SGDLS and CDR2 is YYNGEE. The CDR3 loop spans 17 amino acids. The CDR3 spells CASSVVGTSVNTGELFF. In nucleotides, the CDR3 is TGTGCCAGCAGCGTGGTAGGGACATCCGTTAACACCGGGGAGCTGTTTTTT.

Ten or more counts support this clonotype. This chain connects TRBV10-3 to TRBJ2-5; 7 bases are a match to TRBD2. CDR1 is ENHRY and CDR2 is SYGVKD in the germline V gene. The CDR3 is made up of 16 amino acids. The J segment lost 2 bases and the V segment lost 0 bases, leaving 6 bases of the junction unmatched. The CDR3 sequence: CAISESSGMRQETQYF. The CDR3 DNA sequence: TGTGCCATCAGTGAGTCGAGCGGGATGCGGCAAGAGACCCAGTACTTC.

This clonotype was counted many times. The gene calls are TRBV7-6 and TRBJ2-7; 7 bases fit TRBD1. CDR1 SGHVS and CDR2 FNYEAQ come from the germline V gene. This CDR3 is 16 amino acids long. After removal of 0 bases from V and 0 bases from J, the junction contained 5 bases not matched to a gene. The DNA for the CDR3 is TGTGCCAGCAGCTTAGCGACAGGGAGAAGCTCCTACGAGCAGTACTTC. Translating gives CASSLATGRSSYEQYF.

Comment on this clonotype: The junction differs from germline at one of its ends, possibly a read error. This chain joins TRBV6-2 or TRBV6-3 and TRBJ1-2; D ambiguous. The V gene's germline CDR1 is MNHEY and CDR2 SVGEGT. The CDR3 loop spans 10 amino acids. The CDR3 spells CVSSGYGYIF. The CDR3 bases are TGTGTCAGCAGTGGCTATGGCTACATCTTC.